The sequence of this T cell receptor beta chain was determined in a study of shared clonotypes between healthy human individuals. Study-wide background: For every donor, three CD4 naive, three CD4 memory, two CD8 naive and one CD8 memory plates were used.

This CDR3 has 16 residues. Germline V CDR1 and CDR2: SGHDN, FVKESK. V lost 0 bases and J 7 bases, leaving 15 bases between the germline ends. Each cell subset's genomic DNA was divided evenly among several immunoSEQ plates. Assay: immunoSEQ multiplex PCR; the TCRdb copy retains only in-frame clones and omits some. The table shows over a million clones, with roughly 97% occurring only once. Input material: naive CD4+ T cells sorted from blood. Indicated subset: CD45RA+ positively selected. This clonotype was obtained from a man aged 25 to 45 in good health. The chain joins TRBV14 to TRBJ2-2; D perhaps matches TRBD2 (6 bases). Here the CDR3 reads CASSQDNTWRDGELFF. The CDR3 nucleotides read TGTGCCAGCAGCCAAGATAATACATGGCGGGACGGGGAGCTGTTTTTT. The variable domain in full, with the rest retrieved from reference TRBV14 and TRBJ2-2, is EAGVTQFPSHSVIEKGQTVTLRCDPISGHDNLYWYRRVMGKEIKFLLHFVKESKQDESGMPNNRFLAERTGGTYSTLKVQPAELEDSGVYFCASSQDNTWRDGELFFGEGSRLTVL.